Detailed here is one T cell receptor beta chain. Regarding treatment: randomized to nivolumab then ipilimumab (arm A) or the reverse (arm B). From thawed PBMCs, live CD3+CD8+ cells negative for CD19 and CD56 were sorted. This entry comes from a study of sequential checkpoint blockade in melanoma. Study-wide context: Each arm's sequence ended with maintenance nivolumab.

Libraries were prepared by immunoSEQ multiplex PCR; TCRdb keeps only in-frame clonotypes and omits some of them. The sample comprises 21,000 or so clones, about 82% of which are singletons, and 10% rests with the top ten. This CDR3 region has 16 residues. Losses at the gene ends were 6 bases for V and 4 bases for J; bases not matched to a gene: 12. Germline values: CDR1 SGHVS, CDR2 FQNEAQ. This receptor was identified in a human donor with melanoma. The chain carries TRBV7-8 and TRBJ2-3; 8 positions match TRBD1. Sequencing was performed on CD8+ T cells sorted from blood (inferred from file names), taken from a patient given nivolumab and ipilimumab in sequence. CDR3 region: CASSPRGRGLADTQYF. The CDR3 region has the DNA TGTGCCAGCAGTCCCAGGGGGCGAGGGTTAGCAGATACGCAGTATTTT.